These T cell receptor beta chains were read from a single sample in a study of sequential checkpoint blockade in melanoma. Libraries were prepared by immunoSEQ multiplex PCR; TCRdb keeps only in-frame clonotypes and omits some of them. The sample has about 13,000 clones, approximately 76% seen once. The material sequenced was CD8+ T cells sorted from blood (inferred from file names), taken from a patient given nivolumab and ipilimumab in sequence. The source is a human patient with melanoma. Some clones in this sample may be carry-over from other donors' samples. Each CDR3 is given with its conserved first and last residue. The D gene is left open where the match is weak. For some rows the clone size is stated as once, few or many, or as a class when expanded; others skip it.

J: TRBJ1-1
D: NA
V: TRBV25-1
size: NA
CDR3: CASSLEALADTEAFF
DNA: TGTGCCAGCAGTTTGGAGGCCCTCGCGGACACTGAAGCTTTCTTT

J: TRBJ1-4
D: NA
V: TRBV9
size: NA
CDR3: CASSVGQGLGEKLFF
DNA: TGTGCCAGCAGCGTAGGGCAGGGGCTTGGTGAAAAACTGTTTTTT

J: TRBJ2-7
D: NA
V: TRBV10-2
size: NA
CDR3: CASSPYGEAYEQYF
DNA: TGCGCCAGCAGCCCCTATGGGGAGGCCTACGAGCAGTACTTC

J: TRBJ2-7
D: NA
V: TRBV7-2
size: NA
CDR3: CASSIGGGREQYF
DNA: TGTGCCAGCAGTATAGGGGGGGGGCGAGAGCAGTACTTC

J: TRBJ2-5
D: TRBD2
V: TRBV5-1
size: NA
CDR3: CASSLSGGLQETQYF
DNA: TGCGCCAGCAGCTTAAGCGGGGGGCTCCAAGAGACCCAGTACTTC

J: TRBJ1-1
D: NA
V: TRBV19
size: NA
CDR3: CASSQGGPEAFF
DNA: TGTGCCAGTAGTCAGGGCGGCCCTGAAGCTTTCTTT

J: TRBJ1-5
D: TRBD1
V: TRBV7-8
size: NA
CDR3: CASSLFPGGVSNQPQHF
DNA: TGTGCCAGCAGCCTCTTCCCAGGGGGCGTGAGCAATCAGCCCCAGCATTTT

J: TRBJ1-1
D: TRBD1
V: TRBV19
size: NA
CDR3: CASKAPADRGTEAFF
DNA: TGTGCCAGTAAAGCCCCCGCGGACAGGGGAACTGAAGCTTTCTTT

J: TRBJ2-1
D: TRBD2
V: TRBV5-1
size: NA
CDR3: CASSFGRRDEQFF
DNA: TGCGCCAGCAGCTTCGGGAGGAGAGATGAGCAGTTCTTC

J: TRBJ1-5
D: NA
V: TRBV13
size: NA
CDR3: CASSLAGRVNQPQHF
DNA: TGTGCCAGCAGCTTAGCGGGCAGGGTTAATCAGCCCCAGCATTTT

J: TRBJ1-6
D: TRBD1
V: TRBV5-5
size: NA
CDR3: CASSSQGASSYNSPLHF
DNA: TGTGCCAGCAGCTCACAGGGGGCGAGCTCCTATAATTCACCCCTCCACTTT

J: TRBJ2-2
D: TRBD1
V: TRBV4-1
size: NA
CDR3: CASSRQGIGGELFF
DNA: TGCGCCAGCAGCCGACAGGGTATAGGCGGGGAGCTGTTTTTT

J: TRBJ2-7
D: NA
V: TRBV7-9
size: NA
CDR3: CASSLETRGDREQYF
DNA: TGTGCCAGCAGCTTAGAGACCAGGGGTGATCGCGAGCAGTACTTC

J: TRBJ1-2
D: TRBD1
V: TRBV5-1
size: NA
CDR3: CASSEDRSYYGYTF
DNA: TGCGCCAGCAGCGAGGACAGGTCCTACTATGGCTACACCTTC

J: TRBJ2-1
D: NA
V: TRBV27
size: NA
CDR3: CASGSGKHNEQFF
DNA: TGTGCCAGCGGTAGCGGCAAGCACAATGAGCAGTTCTTC

J: TRBJ2-1
D: NA
V: TRBV7-3
size: NA
CDR3: CASSLTVGYSYNEQFF
DNA: TGTGCCAGCAGCCTCACGGTCGGGTACTCCTACAATGAGCAGTTCTTC

J: TRBJ1-2
D: NA
V: TRBV13
size: NA
CDR3: CASSPRGNYGYTF
DNA: TGTGCCAGCAGCCCCCGGGGAAACTATGGCTACACCTTC

J: TRBJ2-3
D: NA
V: TRBV6-4
size: NA
CDR3: CASSEYGGTDTQYF
DNA: TGTGCCAGCAGTGAGTACGGAGGCACAGATACGCAGTATTTT

J: TRBJ1-3
D: NA
V: TRBV28
size: NA
CDR3: CASSQRAGGRSGNTIYF
DNA: TGCGCCAGCAGCCAAAGGGCAGGAGGCCGCTCTGGAAACACCATATATTTT

J: TRBJ2-1
D: NA
V: TRBV29-1
size: NA
CDR3: CSVEDGIPGSYNEQFF
DNA: TGCAGCGTTGAAGACGGGATTCCAGGCTCCTACAATGAGCAGTTCTTC

J: TRBJ1-2
D: NA
V: TRBV5-5
size: NA
CDR3: CASSLRDTVYGYTF
DNA: TGTGCCAGCAGCCTAAGGGACACAGTCTATGGCTACACCTTC

J: TRBJ1-5
D: NA
V: TRBV4-2
size: once
CDR3: CASSQVTGSQPQHF
DNA: TGTGCCAGCAGCCAAGTAACAGGGAGCCAGCCCCAGCATTTT

J: TRBJ1-5
D: TRBD1
V: TRBV7-6
size: NA
CDR3: CASSPGGPNQPQHF
DNA: TGTGCCAGCAGTCCAGGGGGCCCAAATCAGCCCCAGCATTTT

J: TRBJ1-1
D: NA
V: TRBV6-6
size: NA
CDR3: CASSPLTSGNTEAFF
DNA: TGTGCCAGCAGTCCCCTAACTTCCGGGAACACTGAAGCTTTCTTT

J: TRBJ2-1
D: NA
V: TRBV19
size: NA
CDR3: CASSPQAEREQFF
DNA: TGTGCCAGTAGCCCCCAGGCCGAGAGAGAGCAGTTCTTC

J: TRBJ2-7
D: TRBD2
V: TRBV4-3
size: NA
CDR3: CASSQDPPRGGWYEQYF
DNA: TGCGCCAGCAGCCAAGATCCCCCGCGGGGGGGTTGGTACGAGCAGTACTTC

J: TRBJ1-3
D: NA
V: TRBV27
size: NA
CDR3: CASSSGQLSGNTIYF
DNA: TGTGCCAGCAGTTCAGGACAACTCTCTGGAAACACCATATATTTT

J: TRBJ1-3
D: NA
V: TRBV9
size: few
CDR3: CASGGASGNTIYF
DNA: TGTGCCAGCGGGGGGGCGAGTGGAAACACCATATATTTT